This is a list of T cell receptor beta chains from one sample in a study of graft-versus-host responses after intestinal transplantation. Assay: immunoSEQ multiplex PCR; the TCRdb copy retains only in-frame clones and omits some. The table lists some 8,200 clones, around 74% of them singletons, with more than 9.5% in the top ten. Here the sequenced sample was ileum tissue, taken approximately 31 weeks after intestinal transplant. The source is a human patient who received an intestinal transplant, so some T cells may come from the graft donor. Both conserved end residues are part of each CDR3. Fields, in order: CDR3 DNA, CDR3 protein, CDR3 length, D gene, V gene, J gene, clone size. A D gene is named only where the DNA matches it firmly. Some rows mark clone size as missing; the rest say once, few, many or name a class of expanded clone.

TGCAGCGCCCTCCCACAGGGAGAAAACACCATATATTTT	CSALPQGENTIYF	13	NA	TRBV29-1	TRBJ1-3	NA
TGTGCCAGCAGTTTATTCCCAGACTCCTACGAGCAGTACTTC	CASSLFPDSYEQYF	14	NA	TRBV28	TRBJ2-7	NA
TGTGCCTGGAGTGTTCCGGGACTAGCGATTAGCACAGATACGCAGTATTTT	CAWSVPGLAISTDTQYF	17	TRBD2	TRBV30	TRBJ2-3	NA
TGTGCCAGCTCACCACACCAGGGGGCCCTAAACTACGAGCAGTACTTC	CASSPHQGALNYEQYF	16	TRBD1	TRBV18	TRBJ2-7	NA
TGCGCCAGCAGCTTGGTTCGGGGGAGCTCTGGGGCCAACGTCCTGACTTTC	CASSLVRGSSGANVLTF	17	NA	TRBV5-1	TRBJ2-6	NA
TGTGCCAGCACCGACCCTGGGACAGGGTCTGAAGCTTTCTTT	CASTDPGTGSEAFF	14	TRBD1	TRBV6-5	TRBJ1-1	NA
TGCGCCAGCAGCTTGGTGCCCCTTGGGACAGGGAGCTTCTACGAGCAGTACTTC	CASSLVPLGTGSFYEQYF	18	TRBD1	TRBV5-1	TRBJ2-7	NA
TGTGCCAGCAGGAAGAGGACTAGCGGATACACCGGGGAGCTGTTTTTT	CASRKRTSGYTGELFF	16	TRBD2	TRBV28	TRBJ2-2	NA
TGTGCCAGCAGCGTAGGTCCAGGGACTATCCGCACAGATACGCAGTATTTT	CASSVGPGTIRTDTQYF	17	TRBD2	TRBV9	TRBJ2-3	NA
TGTGCCAGCACCCCGGGGATAGCGGGAGGGCCAGAAGATACGCAGTATTTT	CASTPGIAGGPEDTQYF	17	TRBD2	TRBV5-4	TRBJ2-3	NA
TGTGCCAGCACGGCCGGAGGTACGCAGTATTTT	CASTAGGTQYF	11	NA	TRBV11-3	TRBJ2-3	NA
TGTGCCAGCAGCTTGGGGGGGGCCCCAGATACGCAGTATTTT	CASSLGGAPDTQYF	14	NA	TRBV7-8	TRBJ2-3	NA
TGTGCCAGCAGCTTGGGCGCTAGCACAGATACGCAGTATTTT	CASSLGASTDTQYF	14	NA	TRBV11-3	TRBJ2-3	NA
TGTGCCAGCAGTTACTCCCGGACAGGGAGACACGAGCAGTACTTC	CASSYSRTGRHEQYF	15	TRBD1	TRBV6-5	TRBJ2-7	NA
TGTGCCAGCAGCCAACTAGTCCAAGAGACCCAGTACTTC	CASSQLVQETQYF	13	NA	TRBV7-2	TRBJ2-5	once
TGTGCCAGCAGCTTTTCAGCGGACGCCGCTGGCTACACCTTC	CASSFSADAAGYTF	14	NA	TRBV5-5	TRBJ1-2	NA
TGTGCCAGCAGCCGGTCTGTGGGGCGAGCCACCTACAATGAGCAGTTCTTC	CASSRSVGRATYNEQFF	17	NA	TRBV7-9	TRBJ2-1	NA
TGTGCCAGCAGCTTCGCAGACTCTGGAAACACCATATATTTT	CASSFADSGNTIYF	14	NA	TRBV7-9	TRBJ1-3	once
TGCAGCGCTACTACAGGTACAGATACGCAGTATTTT	CSATTGTDTQYF	12	NA	TRBV29-1	TRBJ2-3	NA
TGTGCCAGCAGTCCCCAACTAGCGGGATTCCTCGAGCAGTACTTC	CASSPQLAGFLEQYF	15	TRBD2	TRBV5-6	TRBJ2-7	NA
TGTGCCAGCTCACAAACAGCGGGCGGGATATTGGATGAGCAGTTCTTC	CASSQTAGGILDEQFF	16	NA	TRBV18	TRBJ2-1	few
TGTGCCAGCAGTTACACCCCTGGAGGCGCTGAAGCTTTCTTT	CASSYTPGGAEAFF	14	NA	TRBV11-1	TRBJ1-1	few
TGCGCCAGCAGCTTGATGGCTAGCGGGAGTGGGACCGGGGAGCTGTTTTTT	CASSLMASGSGTGELFF	17	TRBD2	TRBV5-1	TRBJ2-2	few
TGTGCCAGCAGCCCCACAGGGTCTGGGACCCAGTACTTC	CASSPTGSGTQYF	13	NA	TRBV2	TRBJ2-5	NA
TGCGCCAGCAGGGATCAGAGGTTTGGAAACACCATATATTTT	CASRDQRFGNTIYF	14	NA	TRBV5-1	TRBJ1-3	NA
TGTGCCAGCAGCGTGGGGGCTAGCGGGGTGAATGAGCAGTTCTTC	CASSVGASGVNEQFF	15	TRBD2	TRBV9	TRBJ2-1	NA
TGCGCCAGCAGCACGACTGAGAACTATGGCTACACCTTC	CASSTTENYGYTF	13	NA	TRBV5-1	TRBJ1-2	NA
TGTGCCAGCAGCTTATCCGGGACTAGCGGGAAATATGAGCAGTTCTTC	CASSLSGTSGKYEQFF	16	TRBD2	TRBV7-9	TRBJ2-1	NA
TGTGCCAGCAGGGGGGGGACTAGCGGGAGTCAAGGGACCCAGTACTTC	CASRGGTSGSQGTQYF	16	TRBD2	TRBV2	TRBJ2-5	NA
TGTGCCAGCAGTTTATGGTGGGGAGGGAGTATCCTGAACACTGAAGCTTTCTTT	CASSLWWGGSILNTEAFF	18	NA	TRBV28	TRBJ1-1	NA
TGTGCCAGCAGTTACTGTCCAGCGGGAGGCTGGTACGAGCAGTACTTC	CASSYCPAGGWYEQYF	16	TRBD2	TRBV6-5	TRBJ2-7	NA
TGTGCCAGCAATTTCGGGACAGGAGGGGAGACCCAGTACTTC	CASNFGTGGETQYF	14	TRBD1	TRBV6-1	TRBJ2-5	NA
TGTGCCAGCAGTGAAGGGACAACGGACACCGGGGAGCTGTTTTTT	CASSEGTTDTGELFF	15	NA	TRBV6-1	TRBJ2-2	few
TGTGCCAGCAGTGCACGAGGGACAGTCCGTTATTTGGGTCAGCCCCAGCATTTT	CASSARGTVRYLGQPQHF	18	TRBD1	TRBV27	TRBJ1-5	NA
TGTGCCAGCAGAACACAGGGAAGGGGGAAAAACATTCAGTACTTC	CASRTQGRGKNIQYF	15	NA	TRBV6-1	TRBJ2-4	NA
TGTGCCAGTAGAGCGGGGACCGTTAACACCGGGGAGCTGTTTTTT	CASRAGTVNTGELFF	15	TRBD2	TRBV19	TRBJ2-2	NA
TGCGCCAGCAGTGAGTCAGGACCCCGGCCCGGACTACCCGATACGCAGTATTTT	CASSESGPRPGLPDTQYF	18	NA	TRBV10-1	TRBJ2-3	NA
TGCAGCGTTGGGACTAGCTCCTACGAGCAGTACTTC	CSVGTSSYEQYF	12	TRBD2	TRBV29-1	TRBJ2-7	once
TGTGCCAGCAGCCCAGACAGGTCTGGGTACACCTTC	CASSPDRSGYTF	12	NA	TRBV6-5	TRBJ1-2	few
TGTGCCAGCAGTTTACAAAACTATGGCTACACCTTC	CASSLQNYGYTF	12	NA	TRBV28	TRBJ1-2	NA
TGTGCCAGCAGCCCTGGAGGGACAGGGCGCGACGAGCAGTACTTC	CASSPGGTGRDEQYF	15	TRBD1	TRBV7-9	TRBJ2-7	NA
TGTGCCAGCAGTTTATACTTCCGGGACACCCTCGGGAATGAGCAGTTCTTC	CASSLYFRDTLGNEQFF	17	NA	TRBV27	TRBJ2-1	NA
TGCGCCAGCAGCCAAGATCGAAGGGGCCAGCCCCAGCATTTT	CASSQDRRGQPQHF	14	NA	TRBV4-1	TRBJ1-5	NA
TGTGCCAGCAGCTTAGAAGCAGGGAGGGAAGCTTTCTTT	CASSLEAGREAFF	13	NA	TRBV7-2	TRBJ1-1	NA
TGTGCCTTCACAAAGAACACTGAAGCTTTCTTT	CAFTKNTEAFF	11	NA	TRBV30	TRBJ1-1	few
TGTGCCAGCAGTGAAAACAGGGGAGGAAATGAAAAACTGTTTTTT	CASSENRGGNEKLFF	15	TRBD1	TRBV2	TRBJ1-4	few
TGTGCCAGCAGCCCGGGACTGCTTGCCGGAAACACCATATATTTT	CASSPGLLAGNTIYF	15	NA	TRBV11-2	TRBJ1-3	NA
TGTGCCAGCAGCCCGACTAGCGGGAGAAGTAATGAGCAGTTCTTC	CASSPTSGRSNEQFF	15	TRBD2	TRBV28	TRBJ2-1	NA
TGTGCCTGGACACCCTACAGGACAGAATACACTGAAGCTTTCTTT	CAWTPYRTEYTEAFF	15	NA	TRBV30	TRBJ1-1	few